A few counts support the clone carrying this T cell receptor beta chain. What it binds is not known. The data derive from a study of metastatic and nonmetastatic thyroid tumors. Study as a whole: Repertoires were compared across blood and tumor or nodule tissue from malignant and benign thyroid patients. Study findings and constraints: Compared with benign nodules, malignant thyroid tumors were reported to have significantly higher TCR beta diversity in both blood and tumor.

Original handling: The study built a papillary thyroid cancer distant-metastasis classifier from CDR3 differences across clinicopathological groups. Using MiXCR, TCRdb reanalyzed the PCR reads. TCRdb's processing, not the authors' own work, is the source of the V and J calls. The data contain more than 30,000 clones, roughly a fifth of them singletons. No treatment had been given to any patient before thyroid surgery. This CDR3 has 15 residues. Trimming pared 3 bases from V and 7 bases from J, leaving 16 bases between. CDR1 and CDR2 (germline): MDHEN, SYDVKM. The sequencing sample was made of blood. This sequence originates from a female donor with papillary thyroid cancer or a benign thyroid nodule (not recorded which). Some clones in this sample may be carry-over from other donors' samples. The chain combines TRBV28 with TRBJ1-5, with D possibly being TRBD1 (5 bases). CDR3 in DNA: TGTGCCAGCAGTTTTAGGGGTAGTGGGTTACAGCCCCAGCATTTT. Its translation: CASSFRGSGLQPQHF.